Listed below are T cell receptor beta chains from one sample, sequenced in a study of blood T cell repertoires in COVID-19. TCRdb's copy holds only in-frame clones and misses some; the assay was immunoSEQ multiplex PCR. The data contain about 55,000 clones, around four fifths of them singletons. The sample was peripheral blood. These receptors were obtained from a woman aged 55-75 years with acute or convalescent COVID-19. Both conserved end residues are part of each CDR3. The order of the fields is J gene, D gene, clone size, V gene, CDR3 protein, CDR3 DNA. The D gene is left open where the match is weak. Clone size, where shown, is once, few, many, or a class for clones that have expanded.

J gene: TRBJ2-5
D gene: TRBD2
clone size: .
V gene: TRBV7-2
CDR3 protein: CASRMTSGVETQYF
CDR3 DNA: TGTGCCAGCAGAATGACTAGCGGGGTGGAGACCCAGTACTTC

J gene: TRBJ2-3
D gene: .
clone size: .
V gene: TRBV7-3
CDR3 protein: CASSLTLAPTDTQYF
CDR3 DNA: TGTGCCAGCAGCTTAACACTAGCACCCACAGATACGCAGTATTTT

J gene: TRBJ2-1
D gene: TRBD1
clone size: .
V gene: TRBV27
CDR3 protein: CASSFGTGGRNEQFF
CDR3 DNA: TGTGCCAGCAGTTTCGGGACAGGGGGCAGGAATGAGCAGTTCTTC

J gene: TRBJ1-2
D gene: .
clone size: .
V gene: TRBV6-5
CDR3 protein: CASRDSMMGYTF
CDR3 DNA: TGTGCCAGCAGGGACAGTATGATGGGCTACACCTTC

J gene: TRBJ2-7
D gene: .
clone size: few
V gene: TRBV11-2
CDR3 protein: CASSPHRGRTSYEQYF
CDR3 DNA: TGTGCCAGCAGCCCACACCGGGGGAGGACATCCTACGAGCAGTACTTC

J gene: TRBJ2-2
D gene: TRBD2
clone size: .
V gene: TRBV28
CDR3 protein: CASSSPHGRVGTGELFF
CDR3 DNA: TGTGCCAGCAGTTCCCCCCACGGGAGGGTTGGGACCGGGGAGCTGTTTTTT

J gene: TRBJ1-4
D gene: .
clone size: few
V gene: TRBV2
CDR3 protein: CASSRYSEKLFF
CDR3 DNA: TGTGCCAGCAGTCGCTATAGTGAAAAACTGTTTTTT

J gene: TRBJ2-5
D gene: .
clone size: .
V gene: TRBV6-5
CDR3 protein: CASSSVETQYF
CDR3 DNA: TGTGCCAGCAGCTCGGTGGAGACCCAGTACTTC

J gene: TRBJ2-1
D gene: .
clone size: .
V gene: TRBV15
CDR3 protein: CATSRDAYERRQFF
CDR3 DNA: TGTGCCACCAGCAGAGATGCTTACGAGCGCCGGCAGTTCTTC

J gene: TRBJ1-4
D gene: TRBD1
clone size: .
V gene: TRBV5-5
CDR3 protein: CASRSTGTGHEKLFF
CDR3 DNA: TGTGCCAGCAGGTCGACCGGGACAGGGCATGAAAAACTGTTTTTT

J gene: TRBJ1-1
D gene: TRBD1
clone size: .
V gene: TRBV7-9
CDR3 protein: CASSSWTGDTEAFF
CDR3 DNA: TGTGCCAGCAGCTCATGGACAGGGGACACTGAAGCTTTCTTT

J gene: TRBJ2-3
D gene: .
clone size: .
V gene: TRBV27
CDR3 protein: CASSLSTGMVADTQYF
CDR3 DNA: TGTGCCAGCAGTTTATCCACAGGGATGGTGGCAGATACGCAGTATTTT

J gene: TRBJ2-1
D gene: TRBD2
clone size: .
V gene: TRBV19
CDR3 protein: CASSIQREFSDEQFF
CDR3 DNA: TGTGCCAGTAGTATACAGCGGGAGTTCAGCGATGAGCAGTTCTTC

J gene: TRBJ1-3
D gene: .
clone size: .
V gene: TRBV6-6
CDR3 protein: CASSLLGRGGSGNTIYF
CDR3 DNA: TGTGCCAGCAGTCTTCTCGGGAGGGGAGGGTCTGGAAACACCATATATTTT

J gene: TRBJ2-1
D gene: TRBD1
clone size: .
V gene: TRBV7-6
CDR3 protein: CASSPGTGGYNEQFF
CDR3 DNA: TGTGCCAGCAGCCCCGGGACAGGGGGCTACAATGAGCAGTTCTTC

J gene: TRBJ1-3
D gene: TRBD1
clone size: .
V gene: TRBV30
CDR3 protein: CAWRTAGGGNTIYF
CDR3 DNA: TGTGCCTGGAGGACTGCAGGGGGAGGAAACACCATATATTTT

J gene: TRBJ2-7
D gene: .
clone size: .
V gene: TRBV4-2
CDR3 protein: CASSQDSGPSYEQYF
CDR3 DNA: TGTGCCAGCAGCCAAGACAGCGGACCTTCCTACGAGCAGTACTTC

J gene: TRBJ2-1
D gene: .
clone size: .
V gene: TRBV7-2
CDR3 protein: CASSLVGLRNEQFF
CDR3 DNA: TGTGCCAGCAGCTTAGTTGGCCTCCGCAATGAGCAGTTCTTC

J gene: TRBJ1-2
D gene: .
clone size: .
V gene: TRBV28
CDR3 protein: CASTPGVGLYTF
CDR3 DNA: TGTGCCAGCACCCCCGGGGTTGGACTCTACACCTTC

J gene: TRBJ1-2
D gene: .
clone size: .
V gene: TRBV3-1/TRBV3-2
CDR3 protein: CASSQGYQGGYTF
CDR3 DNA: TGTGCCAGCAGCCAAGGGTACCAGGGTGGCTACACCTTC

J gene: TRBJ1-2
D gene: .
clone size: once
V gene: TRBV5-1
CDR3 protein: CASSASGEAHGYTF
CDR3 DNA: TGCGCCAGCAGCGCCAGTGGGGAGGCCCACGGCTACACCTTC

J gene: TRBJ2-7
D gene: TRBD1
clone size: .
V gene: TRBV27
CDR3 protein: CASSFTGTDYEQYF
CDR3 DNA: TGTGCCAGCAGTTTTACCGGGACAGACTACGAGCAGTACTTC

J gene: TRBJ1-6
D gene: .
clone size: few
V gene: TRBV28
CDR3 protein: CASSLFGQGGSPLHF
CDR3 DNA: TGTGCCAGCAGTTTATTCGGCCAGGGTGGTTCACCCCTCCACTTT

J gene: TRBJ1-4
D gene: TRBD1
clone size: .
V gene: TRBV19
CDR3 protein: CASSIRTGAVKLFF
CDR3 DNA: TGTGCCAGTAGTATTAGGACAGGGGCGGTGAAACTGTTTTTT

J gene: TRBJ1-3
D gene: TRBD1
clone size: few
V gene: TRBV4-2
CDR3 protein: CASSLGRDRGNTIYF
CDR3 DNA: TGTGCCAGCAGCCTCGGCCGGGACAGGGGAAACACCATATATTTT

J gene: TRBJ2-3
D gene: .
clone size: .
V gene: TRBV2
CDR3 protein: CASSEIQFRGGDTQYF
CDR3 DNA: TGTGCCAGCAGTGAAATCCAATTCCGAGGAGGAGATACGCAGTATTTT

J gene: TRBJ1-5
D gene: TRBD1
clone size: .
V gene: TRBV4-2
CDR3 protein: CASSQDEGAYQPQHF
CDR3 DNA: TGTGCCAGCAGCCAAGATGAGGGGGCGTATCAGCCCCAGCATTTT

J gene: TRBJ2-7
D gene: .
clone size: .
V gene: TRBV21-1
CDR3 protein: CAGRRPRSSYEQYF
CDR3 DNA: TGTGCCGGCAGGCGCCCGAGGAGCTCCTACGAGCAGTACTTC

J gene: TRBJ1-1
D gene: TRBD1
clone size: .
V gene: TRBV5-1
CDR3 protein: CASSLWDRGNTEAFF
CDR3 DNA: TGCGCCAGCAGCTTGTGGGACAGGGGGAACACTGAAGCTTTCTTT

J gene: TRBJ2-2
D gene: TRBD1
clone size: once
V gene: TRBV7-9
CDR3 protein: CASSPDRAITGELFF
CDR3 DNA: TGTGCCAGCAGCCCAGACAGGGCGATCACCGGGGAGCTGTTTTTT

J gene: TRBJ1-3
D gene: .
clone size: .
V gene: TRBV2
CDR3 protein: CASSVAKHPSGNTIYF
CDR3 DNA: TGTGCCAGCAGTGTGGCAAAACACCCTTCTGGAAACACCATATATTTT

J gene: TRBJ1-2
D gene: .
clone size: .
V gene: TRBV24-1
CDR3 protein: CATSDHSGPSLGDYGYTF
CDR3 DNA: TGTGCCACCAGTGACCACTCTGGGCCCTCCCTAGGGGACTATGGCTACACCTTC

J gene: TRBJ2-7
D gene: TRBD2
clone size: .
V gene: TRBV19
CDR3 protein: CASSAGVSYEQYF
CDR3 DNA: TGTGCCAGTAGTGCGGGGGTCTCCTACGAGCAGTACTTC

J gene: TRBJ2-5
D gene: .
clone size: .
V gene: TRBV5-1
CDR3 protein: CASSLGNRETQYF
CDR3 DNA: TGCGCCAGCAGCTTGGGGAACAGGGAGACCCAGTACTTC

J gene: TRBJ2-3
D gene: .
clone size: .
V gene: TRBV30
CDR3 protein: CAWRRLLGTDTQYF
CDR3 DNA: TGTGCCTGGAGGCGCTTGCTGGGCACAGATACGCAGTATTTT

J gene: TRBJ1-2
D gene: .
clone size: .
V gene: TRBV6-6
CDR3 protein: CASSMDNAYGYTF
CDR3 DNA: TGTGCCAGCAGTATGGACAATGCCTATGGCTACACCTTC

J gene: TRBJ1-5
D gene: .
clone size: .
V gene: TRBV5-5
CDR3 protein: CASSFSQGNQPQHF
CDR3 DNA: TGTGCCAGCAGCTTTAGTCAGGGGAACCAGCCCCAGCATTTT

J gene: TRBJ1-1
D gene: TRBD1
clone size: .
V gene: TRBV6-6
CDR3 protein: CASSLLQPARGRLGPDTEAFF
CDR3 DNA: TGTGCCAGCAGCCTTCTCCAACCCGCCAGGGGGCGCTTGGGCCCTGACACTGAAGCTTTCTTT

J gene: TRBJ2-3
D gene: TRBD1
clone size: .
V gene: TRBV10-3
CDR3 protein: CAIRDRDTDTQYF
CDR3 DNA: TGTGCCATCAGGGACAGGGACACAGATACGCAGTATTTT

J gene: TRBJ1-1
D gene: TRBD1
clone size: .
V gene: TRBV27
CDR3 protein: CASSEMTGWDTEAFF
CDR3 DNA: TGTGCCAGCAGTGAGATGACAGGGTGGGACACTGAAGCTTTCTTT